These T cell receptor beta chains were read from a single sample in a study of technical replicates of blood from several donors. This table comes from immunoSEQ multiplex PCR, and its TCRdb copy is limited to in-frame clones, with some not included. The sample includes approximately 74,000 clones, 95% to 98% seen only once; the top ten take over 0.15%. Sequenced sample: T cells isolated from PBMCs. These receptors came from a human donor in good health. CDR3s leave out the opening cysteine and the closing phenylalanine or tryptophan. D genes are given only for firm matches.

D	V	J	CDR3
TRBD1	TRBV4-1	TRBJ1-5	ASGEGQGREPQH
.	TRBV5-4	TRBJ1-5	ASSLMGGQPQH
.	TRBV15	TRBJ1-1	ATSRGGVGEAF
TRBD2	TRBV2	TRBJ2-5	ASSESSRGQETQY
.	TRBV5-1	TRBJ1-3	ASSLGGSGNTIY
TRBD1	TRBV5-4	TRBJ1-2	ASSLDSGTGRDGYT
.	TRBV6-6	TRBJ2-2	ASSPEAGELF
TRBD1	TRBV30	TRBJ2-2	AWSFGTGSNTGELF
TRBD2	TRBV4-1	TRBJ2-1	ASSLIGLAGNYNEQF
.	TRBV6-1	TRBJ2-7	ASSVISYEQY
.	TRBV25-1	TRBJ2-1	ASSERGGGSYNEQF
.	TRBV11-2	TRBJ1-1	ASSPQPGRTYGRAF
.	TRBV2	TRBJ1-1	ASYRDTAYLDTEAF
TRBD2	TRBV4-1	TRBJ2-5	ASSQPFLLAGNQETQY
.	TRBV9	TRBJ1-3	ASSVSSGNTIY
TRBD1	TRBV14	TRBJ2-7	ASGQGTYEQY
.	TRBV9	TRBJ2-1	ASSAQLFELNEQF
TRBD2	TRBV27	TRBJ2-1	ASQVAGTGNEQF
TRBD1	TRBV5-6	TRBJ1-2	ASRETGLAYGYT
TRBD1	TRBV11-2	TRBJ1-1	ASSLGPEDRGPNTEAF
.	TRBV10-3	TRBJ1-2	AITQGGGNYGYT
.	TRBV6-1	TRBJ2-7	ASSEFFGGPTYEQY
.	TRBV18	TRBJ1-5	ASSPGEGNQPQH
TRBD1	TRBV6-5	TRBJ2-5	ASSNQGAGRGTQY
.	TRBV10-3	TRBJ1-1	AISPTGNTEAF
TRBD1	TRBV6-1	TRBJ2-5	ASSTDRGETQY
TRBD1	TRBV6-5	TRBJ1-2	ASSLDRAEGYT
TRBD1	TRBV5-8	TRBJ2-5	ASSWEMGQGEETQY
.	TRBV27	TRBJ2-2	ASTSRTGELF
.	TRBV30	TRBJ1-2	AWSLVGQGYGYT
.	TRBV5-1	TRBJ2-6	ASSPRGGSGANVLT
TRBD1	TRBV5-1	TRBJ1-2	ASSPTGVYGYT
TRBD1	TRBV6-5	TRBJ1-5	ASSWTGTRPSQPQH
.	TRBV30	TRBJ2-5	AWTEGETQY
TRBD1	TRBV11-1	TRBJ1-1	ASSVQGAGTEAF
TRBD1	TRBV6-5	TRBJ2-7	ASSPLTGTREQY
.	TRBV5-6	TRBJ1-6	ASSLAPGDPPLH
TRBD1	TRBV6-1	TRBJ2-7	ASNLRQGAYEQY
TRBD2	TRBV15	TRBJ2-5	ATSRVQTSMSETQY
TRBD2	TRBV9	TRBJ2-1	ASSVGLAGEGNEQF
.	TRBV6-1	TRBJ1-5	ASTQSLWSNQPQH
.	TRBV5-7	TRBJ2-7	ASSLVNPTVRYEQY
TRBD1	TRBV28	TRBJ1-1	ASSPGTGNMNTEAF
.	TRBV19	TRBJ2-7	ASTPVLAVGEQY
.	TRBV7-3	TRBJ2-7	ASSCLLALRQY
TRBD1	TRBV28	TRBJ1-4	ASSSPGGGEKLF